These T cell receptor beta chains were read from a single sample in a study of T cells in narcolepsy. Sequenced by immunoSEQ multiplex PCR; TCRdb stores in-frame clones only, minus some. Counted here are some 8,000 clones, about 61% occurring once; the ten biggest clones make up 20% to 25%. Specimen: CD45RA- memory CD8+ T cells from PBMCs. Source of these receptors: a human donor with narcolepsy. CDR3s include the opening cysteine and the closing phenylalanine or tryptophan. A D gene is named only where the DNA matches it firmly. Not every row has a clone size; where given, it reads once, few, many or a size class.

. | TRBJ1-5 | . | TRBV5-4 | TGTGCCAGCAGCTTTGCGGCAGGGACTCAGCCCCAGCATTTT | CASSFAAGTQPQHF
few | TRBJ2-1 | . | TRBV4-3 | TGCGCCAGCAGCCCCCTCGGGGAATCCTACAATGAGCAGTTCTTC | CASSPLGESYNEQFF
few | TRBJ2-7 | TRBD2 | TRBV6-1 | TGTGCCAGCAGCCTGACTAGCGGGGGGACTTCAGAGCAGTACTTC | CASSLTSGGTSEQYF
. | TRBJ2-6 | TRBD1 | TRBV11-3 | TGTGCCAGCAGCGCGCGACAGGGTCTGAACTCTGGGGCCAACGTCCTGACTTTC | CASSARQGLNSGANVLTF
. | TRBJ1-1 | . | TRBV9 | TGTGCCAGCAGCCCTTTGGGGGCGCAGGGGACTGAAGCTTTCTTT | CASSPLGAQGTEAFF
. | TRBJ2-1 | . | TRBV7-2 | TGTGCCAGCAGCCCCCCGGGGCCCCCCAGGGAGCAGTTCTTC | CASSPPGPPREQFF
few | TRBJ1-1 | . | TRBV15 | TGTGCCACCAGCAGAGTCGGTAACACTGAAGCTTTCTTT | CATSRVGNTEAFF
. | TRBJ1-1 | . | TRBV6-9 | TGTGCCAGCAGTTATTTCGGGGGTACCACTGAAGCTTTCTTT | CASSYFGGTTEAFF
few | TRBJ1-1 | . | TRBV4-2 | TGTGCCAGCAGCCAAGATGGGGAGGGAAGCAGCGCTGAAGCTTTCTTT | CASSQDGEGSSAEAFF
medium-sized | TRBJ1-3 | . | TRBV7-8 | TGTGCCAGCAGCGTGGGCCTCTCTGGAAACACCATATATTTT | CASSVGLSGNTIYF
medium-sized | TRBJ2-3 | . | TRBV9 | TGTGCCAGCAGCGTAGATGGGCAGCGCACAGATACGCAGTATTTT | CASSVDGQRTDTQYF
few | TRBJ1-1 | TRBD1 | TRBV5-5 | TGTGCCAGCAGCTTGGCCAGGGGGCTCCAAGCTTTCTTT | CASSLARGLQAFF
. | TRBJ2-7 | . | TRBV6-1 | TGTGCCAGCAGTTACCCGGCCGAGCAGTACTTC | CASSYPAEQYF
. | TRBJ1-2 | . | TRBV4-3 | TGCGCCAGCAGCCAAGATAGGGGTAACTATGGCTACACCTTC | CASSQDRGNYGYTF
. | TRBJ2-5 | . | TRBV7-9 | TGTGCCAGCAGCTTCAAGTTTGAGACCCAGTACTTC | CASSFKFETQYF
medium-sized | TRBJ1-5 | . | TRBV4-1 | TGCGCCAGCAGCCAAGGACCGCAGGGGCAAGGCAATCAGCCCCAGCATTTT | CASSQGPQGQGNQPQHF
few | TRBJ2-3 | . | TRBV2 | TGTGCCAGCAGCCAGGACTCCTCCACAGATACGCAGTATTTT | CASSQDSSTDTQYF
once | TRBJ1-5 | TRBD1 | TRBV28 | TGTGCCAGCAGTAACAGGGGATCTACTCAGCCCCAGCATTTT | CASSNRGSTQPQHF
. | TRBJ2-1 | . | TRBV9 | TGTGCCAGCAGCGTAGTGGATTTCAATGAGCAGTTCTTC | CASSVVDFNEQFF
medium-sized | TRBJ1-5 | . | TRBV28 | TGTGCCAGCAGTGCGGCCCGGGTCGGTGGCAATCAGCCCCAGCATTTT | CASSAARVGGNQPQHF
. | TRBJ1-1 | TRBD1 | TRBV4-1 | TGCGCCAGCAGCACTCGACAGGGGGGAAACACTGAAGCTTTCTTT | CASSTRQGGNTEAFF
. | TRBJ2-7 | . | TRBV20-1 | TGCAGTGGGGAGACGGTCTACGAGCAGTACTTC | CSGETVYEQYF
few | TRBJ1-2 | . | TRBV27 | TGTGCCAGCAGTTTATGGGCGGGGAACTATGGCTACACCTTC | CASSLWAGNYGYTF
. | TRBJ2-1 | . | TRBV6-4 | TGTGCCAGCAGTGAGGGGAGGGGGGGTCACAATGAGCAGTTCTTC | CASSEGRGGHNEQFF
. | TRBJ2-7 | . | TRBV9 | TGTGCCAGCAGCCTTGCAGGGGGGTCCTACGAGCAGTACTTC | CASSLAGGSYEQYF
medium-sized | TRBJ1-5 | TRBD1 | TRBV19 | TGTGCCAGTAGTATAGCCGACAGGGGGCAGCAGCCCCAGCATTTT | CASSIADRGQQPQHF
. | TRBJ1-5 | TRBD1 | TRBV19 | TGTGCCAGTAACGACAGGGACCCTCAGCCCCAGCATTTT | CASNDRDPQPQHF
. | TRBJ2-7 | . | TRBV7-8 | TGTGCCAGCAGCTTAGACAGGGCTGCATCCTACGAGCAGTACTTC | CASSLDRAASYEQYF
few | TRBJ1-2 | . | TRBV7-2 | TGTGCCAGCAGCTTAGACAACTATGGCTACACCTTC | CASSLDNYGYTF
. | TRBJ2-3 | TRBD1 | TRBV11-3 | TGTGCCAGCAGCTCAGGGGGCGGAGGCACAGATACGCAGTATTTT | CASSSGGGGTDTQYF
few | TRBJ2-2 | TRBD2 | TRBV5-1 | TGCGCCAGCAGTAATCCCGCGGGGGGAGCTGTTTTT | CASSNPAGGAVF
. | TRBJ1-1 | . | TRBV6-5 | TGTGCCACACTTCCGGGACTCTCTATGAACACTGAAGCTTTCTTT | CATLPGLSMNTEAFF
. | TRBJ2-1 | TRBD2 | TRBV4-3 | TGCGCCAGCAGCCAGGAGGGGAGGGGAGTTTTTGAGCAGTTCTTC | CASSQEGRGVFEQFF
. | TRBJ1-5 | . | TRBV5-5 | TGTGCCAGCAGCCAAGATCTGGAGAATCAGCCCCAGCATTTT | CASSQDLENQPQHF
. | TRBJ2-1 | TRBD2 | TRBV11-2 | TGTGCCAGCAGCTCCGATGGCGGGGGTAACAATGAGCAGTTCTTC | CASSSDGGGNNEQFF
few | TRBJ1-3 | . | TRBV21-1 | TGTGCCAGCGGGCAGGGGAATGGAAACACCATATATTTT | CASGQGNGNTIYF
. | TRBJ1-2 | . | TRBV5-4 | TGTGCCAGCAGCTTTTCAGGGGTGGGTGGCTACACCTTC | CASSFSGVGGYTF
. | TRBJ1-5 | TRBD1 | TRBV4-1 | TGCGCCAGCAGCACAGGGGTCAATCAGCCCCAGCATTTT | CASSTGVNQPQHF
few | TRBJ2-7 | TRBD1 | TRBV4-3 | TGCGCCAGCAGCCATCGGGACAGTGCCTACGAGCAGTACTTC | CASSHRDSAYEQYF
. | TRBJ2-1 | . | TRBV6-5 | TGTGCCAGCAGTTATACCCCGGGCTCCTACAATGAGCAGTTCTTC | CASSYTPGSYNEQFF
few | TRBJ1-4 | . | TRBV28 | TGTGCCAGCATCAACGAGGGGGACACCTCTTGGGAAAAACTGTTTTTT | CASINEGDTSWEKLFF
. | TRBJ1-1 | . | TRBV10-2 | TGCGCCAGCAGTGCGGGGGGCGCCGGCACTGAAGCTTTCTTT | CASSAGGAGTEAFF
. | TRBJ1-1 | TRBD1 | TRBV6-5 | TGTGCCAGCAGTGATGGGACAGGGGGCTCTGAAGCTTTCTTT | CASSDGTGGSEAFF
. | TRBJ2-7 | . | TRBV4-2 | TGTGCCAGCAGCCAAGGAGCGGACAGCTCCTACGAGCAGTACTTC | CASSQGADSSYEQYF
. | TRBJ1-5 | . | TRBV6-5 | TGTGCCAGCAGTTACTCGTCTAATCAGCCCCAGCATTTT | CASSYSSNQPQHF
. | TRBJ2-7 | . | TRBV30 | TGTGCCTGGATGCCAGGGGATAACTCCTACGAGCAGTACTTC | CAWMPGDNSYEQYF
hyperexpanded | TRBJ1-6 | TRBD1 | TRBV4-3 | TGCGCCAGCAGCCAAGGCAGGACAGGGGATTCACCCCTCCACTTT | CASSQGRTGDSPLHF
. | TRBJ2-7 | . | TRBV21-1 | TGTGCCTCTGGGACAGCCTTTTACGAGCAGTACTTC | CASGTAFYEQYF
few | TRBJ1-5 | . | TRBV4-3 | TGCGCCAGCAGCCAAGATCAGGGGCTGTTCCAGCATTTT | CASSQDQGLFQHF
. | TRBJ1-2 | . | TRBV4-1 | TGCGCCAGCAGCCAGTTGGGCCGGAGGGGGGCTAACTATGGCTACACCTTC | CASSQLGRRGANYGYTF
. | TRBJ1-5 | . | TRBV6-1 | TGTGCCAGCAGACCGGACACTAATCAGCCCCAGCATTTT | CASRPDTNQPQHF
. | TRBJ2-7 | . | TRBV18 | TGTGCCAGCTCACCTGTGGAGCTTCAGGGGGGATACTACGAGCAGTACTTC | CASSPVELQGGYYEQYF
. | TRBJ2-3 | . | TRBV9 | TGTGCCAGCAGCGCTGGGGGGGGGCCAGATACGCAGTATTTT | CASSAGGGPDTQYF
. | TRBJ1-1 | . | TRBV5-6 | TGCGCCAGCAGCAAAGGGGACACTGAAGCTTTCTTT | CASSKGDTEAFF
medium-sized | TRBJ2-2 | . | TRBV18 | TGTGCCAGCTCACCACTTGGTCAGATGGGTCCCGGGGAGCTGTTTTTT | CASSPLGQMGPGELFF
. | TRBJ1-1 | . | TRBV11-2 | TGTGCCAGCAGCTTAGGGGCACGGAACACTGAAGCTTTCTTT | CASSLGARNTEAFF
few | TRBJ2-7 | . | TRBV6-5 | TGTGCCAGCGGAACCGACGGCTACGAGCAGTACTTC | CASGTDGYEQYF
. | TRBJ1-6 | . | TRBV5-6 | TGTGCCAGCAGCAGTCGGGGCTCCTATAATTCACCCCTCCACTTT | CASSSRGSYNSPLHF
. | TRBJ2-3 | . | TRBV4-1 | TGCGCCAGCAGCCAAGACGGCCCGTGGAACACAGATACGCAGTATTTT | CASSQDGPWNTDTQYF